This is a list of T cell receptor beta chains from one sample in a study of blood T cell repertoires in COVID-19. Assay: immunoSEQ multiplex PCR; the TCRdb copy retains only in-frame clones and omits some. The table lists about 340,000 clones, 92% of them singletons. Sequenced sample: PBMCs or T cells enriched from blood (not recorded which). Receptor source: a woman aged 25 to 39 who had recovered from COVID-19. CDR3s include the opening cysteine and the closing phenylalanine or tryptophan. Each record gives: CDR3 length, D gene, V gene, clone size, J gene, CDR3 protein, CDR3 DNA. D genes are given only for firm matches. Clone sizes are given selectively: once, few, many, or a class where the clone is expanded.

16	.	TRBV28	.	TRBJ1-2	CASSPGADPANYGYTF	TGTGCCAGCAGTCCAGGGGCCGATCCCGCTAACTATGGCTACACCTTC
13	.	TRBV3-1/TRBV3-2	once	TRBJ2-1	CASSPGIANEQFF	TGTGCCAGCAGCCCCGGGATCGCAAATGAGCAGTTCTTC
12	.	TRBV28	.	TRBJ1-2	CASSLGPGGYTF	TGTGCCAGCAGTTTGGGTCCGGGGGGCTACACCTTC
14	.	TRBV28	.	TRBJ1-5	CASSLSGSNQPQHF	TGTGCCAGCAGTTTATCCGGGAGCAATCAGCCCCAGCATTTT
12	TRBD1	TRBV18	once	TRBJ2-5	CASSGQGETQYF	TGTGCCAGCTCCGGACAGGGAGAGACCCAGTACTTC
16	TRBD1	TRBV28	.	TRBJ1-5	CASSRSGTGSNQPQHF	TGTGCCAGCAGTCGATCCGGGACAGGCAGCAATCAGCCCCAGCATTTT
16	TRBD2	TRBV24-1	.	TRBJ2-3	CATSDQLAGGTDTQYF	TGTGCCACCAGTGACCAGCTAGCGGGGGGCACAGATACGCAGTATTTT
14	.	TRBV28	.	TRBJ2-7	CASSLSLRVYEQYF	TGTGCCAGCAGTTTGAGTCTCCGGGTCTACGAGCAGTACTTC
14	TRBD1	TRBV15	.	TRBJ1-2	CATSRARQGRGYTF	TGTGCCACCAGCAGGGCCCGACAGGGTCGTGGCTACACCTTC
16	TRBD2	TRBV5-4	.	TRBJ2-1	CASSSTSGGAYNEQFF	TGTGCCAGCAGCTCTACTAGCGGGGGGGCCTACAATGAGCAGTTCTTC
14	.	TRBV20-1	.	TRBJ2-7	CSASSRLPSGEQYF	TGCAGTGCTAGTTCCCGTCTCCCCTCGGGGGAGCAGTACTTC
14	.	TRBV4-3	.	TRBJ2-1	CASSQERRYNEQFF	TGCGCCAGCAGCCAAGAACGTCGGTACAATGAGCAGTTCTTC
18	.	TRBV6-1	.	TRBJ1-5	CASSERAGLAGDNQPQHF	TGTGCCAGCAGTGAACGGGCGGGGTTAGCAGGTGACAATCAGCCCCAGCATTTT
15	.	TRBV19	.	TRBJ1-2	CASSPDLRVISGYTF	TGTGCCAGTAGTCCCGATCTCAGGGTGATAAGCGGCTACACCTTC
17	.	TRBV28	.	TRBJ2-6	CASTPPAGPSGANVLTF	TGTGCCAGCACCCCCCCAGCGGGTCCCTCTGGGGCCAACGTCCTGACTTTC
15	.	TRBV19	.	TRBJ2-7	CASRTPTGPSYEQYF	TGTGCCAGTAGAACACCGACAGGCCCGTCCTACGAGCAGTACTTC